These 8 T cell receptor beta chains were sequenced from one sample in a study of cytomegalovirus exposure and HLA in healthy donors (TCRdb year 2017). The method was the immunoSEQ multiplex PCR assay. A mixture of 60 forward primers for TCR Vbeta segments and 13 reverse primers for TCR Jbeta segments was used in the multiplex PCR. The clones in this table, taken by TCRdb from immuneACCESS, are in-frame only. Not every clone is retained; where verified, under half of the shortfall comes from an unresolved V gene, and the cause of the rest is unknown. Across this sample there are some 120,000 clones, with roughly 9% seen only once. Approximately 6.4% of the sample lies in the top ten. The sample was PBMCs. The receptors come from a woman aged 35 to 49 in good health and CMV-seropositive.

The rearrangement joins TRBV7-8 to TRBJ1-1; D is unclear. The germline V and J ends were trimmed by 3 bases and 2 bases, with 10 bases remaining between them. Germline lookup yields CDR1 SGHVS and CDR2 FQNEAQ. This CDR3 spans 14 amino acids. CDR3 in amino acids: CASSFRRFNTEAFF. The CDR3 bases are TGTGCCAGCAGCTTTAGGAGGTTTAACACTGAAGCTTTCTTT.

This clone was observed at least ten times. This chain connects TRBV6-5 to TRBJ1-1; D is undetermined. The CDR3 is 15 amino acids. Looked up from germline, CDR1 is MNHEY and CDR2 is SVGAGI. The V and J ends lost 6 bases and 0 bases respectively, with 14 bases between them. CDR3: CASRASGRVNTEAFF. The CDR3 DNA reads TGTGCCAGCAGGGCCTCTGGGAGGGTGAACACTGAAGCTTTCTTT.

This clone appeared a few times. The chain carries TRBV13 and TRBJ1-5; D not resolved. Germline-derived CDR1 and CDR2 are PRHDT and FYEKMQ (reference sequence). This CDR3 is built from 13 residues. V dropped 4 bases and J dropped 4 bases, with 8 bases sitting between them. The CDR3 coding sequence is TGTGCCAGCAGCTCACAGAGAAATCAGCCCCAGCATTTT. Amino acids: CASSSQRNQPQHF. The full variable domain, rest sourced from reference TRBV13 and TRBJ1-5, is AAGVIQSPRHLIKEKRETATLKCYPIPRHDTVYWYQQGPGQDPQFLISFYEKMQSDKGSIPDRFSAQQFSDYHSELNMSSLELGDSALYFCASSSQRNQPQHFGDGTRLSIL.

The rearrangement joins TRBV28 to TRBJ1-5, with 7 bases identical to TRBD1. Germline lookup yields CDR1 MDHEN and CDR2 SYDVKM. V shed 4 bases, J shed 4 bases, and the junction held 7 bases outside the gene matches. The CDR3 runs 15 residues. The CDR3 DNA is TGTGCCAGCAGTTACGGTGTGACAGGGAATCAGCCCCAGCATTTT. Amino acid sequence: CASSYGVTGNQPQHF.

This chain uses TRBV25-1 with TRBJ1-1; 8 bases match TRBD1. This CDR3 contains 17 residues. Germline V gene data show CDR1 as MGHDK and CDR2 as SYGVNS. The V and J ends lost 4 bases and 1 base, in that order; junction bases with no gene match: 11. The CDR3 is CASSVLRSQGGNTEAFF. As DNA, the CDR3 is TGTGCCAGCAGTGTCCTCCGCTCACAGGGGGGGAACACTGAAGCTTTCTTT.

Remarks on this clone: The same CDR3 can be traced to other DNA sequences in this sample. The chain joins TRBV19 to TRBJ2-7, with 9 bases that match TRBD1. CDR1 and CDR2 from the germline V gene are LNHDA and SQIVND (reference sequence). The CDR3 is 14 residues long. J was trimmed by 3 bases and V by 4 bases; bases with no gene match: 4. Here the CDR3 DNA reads TGTGCCAGTAGTACTCGGACAGGGGACTACGAGCAGTACTTC. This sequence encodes CASSTRTGDYEQYF.

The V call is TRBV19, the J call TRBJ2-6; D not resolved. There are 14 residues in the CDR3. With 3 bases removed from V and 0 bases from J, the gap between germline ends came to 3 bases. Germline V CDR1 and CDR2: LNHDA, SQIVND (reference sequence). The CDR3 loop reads CASSISSGANVLTF. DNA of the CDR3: TGTGCCAGTAGTATTAGCTCTGGGGCCAACGTCCTGACTTTC.

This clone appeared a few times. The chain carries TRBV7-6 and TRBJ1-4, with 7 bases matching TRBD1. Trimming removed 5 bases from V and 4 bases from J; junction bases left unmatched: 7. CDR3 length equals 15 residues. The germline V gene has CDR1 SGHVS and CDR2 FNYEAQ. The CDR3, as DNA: TGTGCCAGCAGCCTCCGGACAGGCTATAATGAAAAACTGTTTTTT. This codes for CASSLRTGYNEKLFF.